This T cell receptor (beta chain) was captured in a study of control samples from healthy donors and cancer patients. Germline-derived CDR1 and CDR2 are LNHNV and YYDKDF (reference sequence). CDR3 length equals 14 residues. Trimming stripped 0 bases from V and 3 bases from J, with 8 bases between. Profiled with immunoSEQ multiplex PCR; TCRdb holds only in-frame clones, not every one. The sample records some 70,000 clones, about 83% being singletons. This TCR was sampled from a man between 60 and 75 years old in good health. The specimen sequenced was blood. The J gene is TRBJ1-1, the V gene TRBV15, with a weak D call TRBD1 (6 bases). In DNA form, the CDR3 reads TGTGCCACCAGCAGAGATCACAGGGACACTGAAGCTTTCTTT. This translates into CATSRDHRDTEAFF.